The clone carrying this T cell receptor (beta chain) was observed a single time. The antigen is undetermined. The data originate from a study of shared clonotypes between healthy human individuals. Study overall: Three men and a couple of women, aged 18 to 49, were donors. Per donor, CD8 memory used one plate, CD8 naive used two, CD4 memory used three and CD4 naive used three.

The naive CD8 population came from CD45RO-negative cells selected for CCR7, without terminally differentiated effector memory CD45RA+ cells. Study-level results: Compared with clonotypes that all four donors shared, non-shared clonotypes had lower generation probabilities. With few donors, the genetic and exposure-history diversity represented was limited.

V shed 3 bases, J shed 5 bases, and the junction held 15 bases outside the gene matches. Germline V gene lookup returns CDR1 PRHDT and CDR2 FYEKMQ (reference sequence). The CDR3 contains 18 residues. Only in-frame clones appear in the TCRdb table, and some are missing; sequencing was by immunoSEQ multiplex PCR. The table has roughly 1,800,000 clones, approximately 94% seen once; the top ten hold less than 1.5%. This chain uses TRBV13 with TRBJ2-2, with 7 bases lining up with TRBD2. This TCR came from a man between 18 and 35 years old in good health. Sequenced input: naive CD8+ T cells sorted from blood. In DNA, the CDR3 is TGTGCCAGCAGCTTTTATCCAGCGGGGCTTCATAGGACCGGGGAGCTGTTTTTT. Amino acid sequence: CASSFYPAGLHRTGELFF.